The 8 T cell receptor beta chains below come from one sample, sequenced in a study of T cell responses to AZD1222 COVID-19 vaccine. Measured with immunoSEQ multiplex PCR; TCRdb has only the in-frame clones, and not every one. The sample consists of about 120,000 clones, roughly 91% of them appearing once. This material consisted of peripheral blood, taken 28 days after the second AZD1222 dose. The source of these receptors is an adult who received the AZD1222 COVID-19 vaccine.

The chain recombines TRBV5-4 with TRBJ2-3, with 9 bases that match TRBD1. Germline CDR1 is SGHNT and CDR2 is YYREEE (reference sequence). V lost 4 bases to trimming and J lost 3 bases; unmatched junction nucleotides: 6. The CDR3 spans 15 residues. The CDR3 here is CASSLQGAETDTQYF. Written as DNA, the CDR3 is TGTGCCAGCAGCCTACAGGGGGCGGAAACAGATACGCAGTATTTT.

J is TRBJ1-2 and V is TRBV10-3; 9 nucleotides agree with TRBD1. The junction had 0 bases not matched to a gene; V was cut back by 2 bases and J by 2 bases. The CDR3 contains 14 residues. Germline V gene lookup returns CDR1 ENHRY and CDR2 SYGVKD. DNA for the CDR3: TGTGCCATCAGTGAGGGACAGGGGAACTATGGCTACACCTTC. It translates to CAISEGQGNYGYTF.

The rearrangement uses TRBV11-1 and TRBJ2-7; no definite D call. Germline V gene sequence: CDR1 SGHAT, CDR2 FQDESV (reference sequence). CDR3 size: 13 residues. V lost 2 bases and J 2 bases, leaving 7 bases between the germline ends. The CDR3 sequence is CASSLSVAYEQYF. CDR3 bases: TGTGCCAGCAGCTTATCGGTAGCCTACGAGCAGTACTTC.

The rearrangement joins TRBV5-6 to TRBJ1-2, with D possibly being TRBD1 (5 bases). Germline V gene sequence: CDR1 SGHDT, CDR2 YYEEEE. The CDR3 length is 13 residues. Trimming removed 4 bases at V and 5 bases at J, with 12 bases between. The CDR3 protein is CASSPGTAYGYTF. CDR3 in DNA: TGTGCCAGCAGCCCGGGGACGGCATATGGCTACACCTTC. Based on the CDR3 plus reference TRBV5-6 and TRBJ1-2, the full variable domain is DAGVTQSPTHLIKTRGQQVTLRCSPKSGHDTVSWYQQALGQGPQFIFQYYEEEERQRGNFPDRFSGHQFPNYSSELNVNALLLGDSALYLCASSPGTAYGYTFGSGTRLTVV.

The chain links TRBV10-2 to TRBJ2-5; 7 nucleotides line up with TRBD2. The CDR3 has 15 amino acids. V gave up 2 bases and J gave up 2 bases; unmatched junction bases: 5. Germline assignment: CDR1 WSHSY and CDR2 SAAADI. CDR3 residues: CASSEVAGIQETQYF. In nucleotides, the CDR3 is TGCGCCAGCAGTGAGGTAGCGGGTATTCAAGAGACCCAGTACTTC.

The V and J genes are TRBV19 and TRBJ1-4; maybe TRBD1 (5 bases). V lost 5 bases to trimming and J lost 0 bases, with 16 bases between them. Germline CDR1 is LNHDA and CDR2 is SQIVND (reference sequence). The CDR3 contains 17 residues. The CDR3 here is CASSSYHTGATNEKLFF. In DNA form, the CDR3 reads TGTGCCAGTAGTTCTTACCATACAGGTGCAACTAATGAAAAACTGTTTTTT.

V and J are TRBV28 and TRBJ1-4; D not certain. Trimming took off 3 bases at V and 4 bases at J, with 12 bases between the two ends. This CDR3 region has 15 residues. Looked up from germline, CDR1 is MDHEN and CDR2 is SYDVKM. The CDR3 sequence: CASSFGRGLNEKLFF. The CDR3 region has the DNA TGTGCCAGCAGTTTCGGACGGGGTCTTAATGAAAAACTGTTTTTT.

This clone was recorded once. This sequence joins TRBV30 and TRBJ2-1, with 14 bases matching TRBD2. The germline gives CDR1 GTSNPN, CDR2 SVGIG (reference sequence). J was trimmed by 10 bases and V by 0 bases; bases with no gene match: 8. This CDR3 region has 16 residues. CDR3 amino acids: CAWSVQGTSGSFEQFF. The CDR3 DNA is TGTGCCTGGAGTGTACAGGGGACTAGCGGGAGCTTCGAGCAGTTCTTC.